This entry lists 14 T cell receptor beta chains sequenced from one sample in a study of blood T cells in healthy people across ages. PCR was performed a second time for about 7 to 12 cycles using a sample-barcoded 5' primer and a J-beta primer mix. One entry per CDR3 protein results from TCRdb running MiXCR on the 5' RACE reads. Of some 1.7 million distinct CDR3 sequences listed, about 30% are singletons. The sample consisted of blood. The receptors were sampled from a woman in her 30s in good health.

This chain links TRBV14 with TRBJ1-4; no clear D. The CDR3 runs 15 residues. Germline CDR1 is SGHDN and CDR2 is FVKESK. V was trimmed by 0 bases and J by 3 bases, leaving 8 bases between them. CDR3 in DNA: TGTGCCAGCAGCCAAGAAGGAGGTCCTAATGAAAAACTGTTTTTT. It yields the protein CASSQEGGPNEKLFF.

The J gene is TRBJ1-5, the V gene TRBV30; the D is unclear. The CDR3 covers 14 residues. Trimming left V 0 bases short and J 2 bases short, with 8 bases between. Germline V gives CDR1 GTSNPN, CDR2 SVGIG (reference sequence). CDR3 sequence reads: CAWSVMNGNQPQHF. The CDR3 region has the DNA TGTGCCTGGAGTGTAATGAACGGCAATCAGCCCCAGCATTTT.

The gene calls are TRBV4-3 and TRBJ2-3, with 10 bases that match TRBD2. The ends lost 0 bases at V and 4 bases at J; junction bases unmatched: 10. The germline gives CDR1 LGHNA, CDR2 YSLEER. CDR3 length equals 18 residues. CDR3 in DNA: TGCGCCAGCAGCCAAGATCCAGCGGGAGGGTCCCCCCCAGATACGCAGTATTTT. Its translation is CASSQDPAGGSPPDTQYF.

V and J are TRBV2 and TRBJ2-7, with D possibly being TRBD1 or TRBD2 (5 bases each). With 6 bases removed from V and 0 bases from J, the gap between germline ends came to 12 bases. The CDR3 has 14 amino acids. Germline CDR1 and CDR2: SNHLY and FYNNEI. CDR3 amino acids: CASRGEPSSYEQYF. For the CDR3, the DNA is TGTGCCAGCAGAGGGGAGCCCAGCTCCTACGAGCAGTACTTC.

This clonotype has ten or more counts. The chain employs TRBV15 and TRBJ2-5; D assignment may be TRBD1 or TRBD2 (6 bases each). Germline assignment: CDR1 LNHNV and CDR2 YYDKDF (reference sequence). Between the trimmed V and J ends, which lost 5 bases and 5 bases, there was a span of 21 bases. The CDR3 sequence is 16 residues long. CDR3 nucleotides: TGTGCCACCAGCGGAGGGAACTATGTGGGGGGCGAGACCCAGTACTTC. Residues: CATSGGNYVGGETQYF.

This clonotype was seen at least ten times. V and J are TRBV28 and TRBJ2-7; 11 bases are a match to TRBD2. J lost 5 bases, V lost 6 bases, and 6 bases had no gene match. The CDR3 sequence is 14 residues long. The germline CDR1 and CDR2 sequences are MDHEN and SYDVKM. The CDR3 DNA reads TGTGCCAGCAGGATCGGGACTAGCGGAGACGAGCAGTACTTC. Amino acid sequence: CASRIGTSGDEQYF.

The gene calls are TRBV5-1 and TRBJ1-2, with 9 bases identical to TRBD1. This CDR3 region has 13 residues. Trimming removed 5 bases from V and 8 bases from J; junction bases left unmatched: 7. Germline loops: CDR1 SGHRS, CDR2 YFSETQ. This chain's CDR3 is CASRRTGEGGYTF. The CDR3 DNA reads as TGCGCCAGCAGGCGGACAGGGGAGGGAGGCTACACCTTC.

This clonotype was counted only a few times. The V call is TRBV4-3, the J call TRBJ2-4; either TRBD1 or TRBD2 may supply D (5 bases each). The CDR3 is made up of 16 amino acids. Between the trimmed V and J ends, which lost 3 bases and 13 bases, there was a span of 25 bases. Germline-derived CDR1 and CDR2 are LGHNA and YSLEER. This CDR3 reads CASSQTGTDFNNEQYF. CDR3 nucleotides: TGCGCCAGCAGCCAGACCGGGACGGACTTTAACAATGAGCAGTACTTC.

The J gene is TRBJ2-7, the V gene TRBV20-1; no clear D gene. CDR3 length: 13 amino acids. V shed 5 bases and J shed 2 bases, with 13 bases lying between them. Germline V lookup: CDR1 DFQATT, CDR2 SNEGSKA (reference sequence). CDR3: CSAAPDSPYEQYF. The CDR3 DNA reads as TGCAGTGCTGCCCCCGATAGTCCCTACGAGCAGTACTTC.

This clonotype has more than one count but fewer than ten. The chain couples TRBV20-1 to TRBJ2-1; possible D gene TRBD1, 5 bases. With 2 bases removed from V and 5 bases from J, the gap between germline ends came to 13 bases. CDR3 length equals 14 residues. Germline values: CDR1 DFQATT, CDR2 SNEGSKA (reference sequence). This CDR3 is CSARSQGGDNEQFF. The CDR3 DNA reads as TGCAGTGCTAGAAGTCAGGGTGGGGACAATGAGCAGTTCTTC.

This clonotype came up a few times. The gene calls are TRBV20-1 and TRBJ1-4; maybe TRBD1 (5 bases). V was cut by 1 base and J by 1 base, with 13 bases left in between. CDR3 size: 16 residues. In germline, CDR1 is DFQATT, CDR2 SNEGSKA (reference sequence). CDR3 coding DNA: TGCAGTGCTAGAGGGGCATTGGGGCGAACTAATGAAAAACTGTTTTTT. It encodes CSARGALGRTNEKLFF.

This clonotype was seen repeatedly, ten times or more. V is TRBV7-2 and J is TRBJ2-6; 10 bases are shared with TRBD2. The CDR3 spans 16 residues. CDR1 SGHTA and CDR2 FQGNSA come from the germline V gene. V shed 4 bases, J shed 2 bases, and the junction held 2 bases outside the gene matches. The CDR3: CASSSTSGAGANVLTF. In DNA, the CDR3 is TGTGCCAGCAGCTCCACTAGCGGGGCTGGGGCCAACGTCCTGACTTTC.

The chain is built from TRBV2 and TRBJ1-1; D not certain. This CDR3 has 13 amino acids. In germline, CDR1 is SNHLY, CDR2 FYNNEI. V was clipped by 2 bases and J by 0 bases, with 4 bases between them. The CDR3 coding sequence is TGTGCCAGCAGTGAACAGGTGAACACTGAAGCTTTCTTT. It specifies CASSEQVNTEAFF.

There are a few counts of this clonotype. J is TRBJ2-1 and V is TRBV20-1, with D possibly matching TRBD2 (6 bases). The CDR3 spans 16 residues. From germline, CDR1 is DFQATT and CDR2 SNEGSKA (reference sequence). The ends were cut back, 5 bases at V and 5 bases at J, with 22 bases in the middle. The CDR3 sequence: CSAGRSVGGTNNEQFF. The CDR3 nucleotides are TGCAGTGCTGGGCGGTCTGTCGGCGGGACGAACAATGAGCAGTTCTTC.